This paragraph reports one T cell receptor (beta chain). This clonotype has at least ten counts. Its antigen is unknown. No base qualities exist here, and no much larger clone lies one base off it. The data were taken from a study of T cell repertoires in aging, cancer and after chemotherapy (dated by TCRdb to 2018 to 2020). Turning to the overall study: The donors fell into six age groups ranging from 30 or younger to 70 or older, and each group had at least three individuals. The cohort comprised 200 to 250 cancer patients, 94 with hematological and over 110 with solid cancers, plus 95 healthy donors as a reference group. Paired pre- and post-chemotherapy samples in the hematological group came from chronic lymphocytic leukemia patients treated with fludarabine- or bendamustine-based regimens. The full dataset contained roughly 8.8 million TCR reads. Peripheral blood TCR beta repertoires from healthy donors and cancer patients were profiled to examine immunoaging and T cell reconstitution after chemotherapy.

Multiplex touch-down PCR with a mixed TRB-A/B primer pool was used to amplify rearranged TRB sequences covering the V, D and J segments. Illumina adapters and sample indices were attached to the amplicons through two consecutive PCR reactions run with Phusion HS II polymerase. Amplicons were gel-purified with the NucleoSpin Gel and PCR Clean-up kit, then checked with Qubit and an Agilent 2100 Bioanalyzer. The libraries were sequenced on an Illumina MiSeq with 600-cycle, single-indexed, paired-end runs. The original methods were these. MiXCR versions 2.12 and 3.0.5 were used to process the TRB sequences. Each unique CDR3 nucleotide sequence was counted as one clone, and only productive sequences with at least two reads were retained. The repertoire metrics were Shannon diversity, evenness, clonality (defined as one minus evenness), and alpha-parameterized diversity profiles covering alpha 0 to 5. The IGoR algorithm was used to calculate generation probabilities of clones in the paired pre- and post-chemotherapy samples. Through fastp at Q25 and MiXCR, TCRdb rebuilt clones from the public reads, retaining in-frame beta chains. One record per CDR3 amino acid sequence lists the most common genes and DNA. TCRdb's processing, not the authors' own work, is the source of the V and J calls. The table for this sample lists 10,000 to 15,000 distinct CDR3 sequences; 28% of them were counted only once. Roughly a tenth of the sample rests with the top ten.

The research as a whole found: It was noted by the authors that conclusions about immunological memory after chemotherapy cannot be drawn from the repertoire data. Lymphoid organ infiltration was present in the hematological cancer patients, and this infiltration may itself impair thymic emigration or the expansion of peripheral T cells. Declining TCR diversity with age in healthy donors was mainly explained by loss of richness; in cancer patients, loss of evenness also contributed. In both cancer cohorts, the median generation probability rose over the chemotherapy interval, which suggests that the repertoire was reconstituted through rebound thymic output. Significantly lower blood TCR diversity and higher clonality were observed in untreated patients with hematological or solid cancers than in age-matched healthy donors.

Instead of sorted cells or RNA, genomic DNA extracted from peripheral blood served as the source for amplifying TCR beta rearrangements. V is pruned by 2 bases and J by 3 bases, leaving 6 bases of the junction without a gene match. The CDR3 covers 16 residues, taking in both the cysteine and the phenylalanine. Only CDR3 DNA is held: 48 bases, read in frame from base 1. The CDR1 and CDR2 encoded by the germline V gene (reference sequence) are DFQATT and SNEGSKA. The TCR originated in a human donor with a blood cancer. The sample taken for sequencing was blood. The chain is made from TRBV20-1 and TRBJ2-2; the central 10 bases match TRBD1. The CDR3 sequence is CSARPLGQGDTGELFF. The DNA reads as follows: TGCAGTGCTAGACCGCTCGGACAGGGGGACACCGGGGAGCTGTTTTTT.